Listed below are T cell receptor beta chains from one sample, sequenced in a study of shared clonotypes between healthy human individuals. TCRdb's copy holds only in-frame clones and misses some; the assay was immunoSEQ multiplex PCR. This table has approximately 2.5 million clones, approximately 93% appearing once. The sample was naive CD4+ T cells from PBMCs. These receptors were taken from a young man in good health. Some clones in this sample may be carry-over from other donors' samples. Both conserved end residues are part of each CDR3. A D gene is named only where the DNA matches it firmly. Expanded clones are given a class, and other clones once, few, many or no size at all.

.	TRBV7-8	TRBJ2-7	.	TGTGCCAGCAGCTTAGGGTTTTCGGGGGTGGGTTCCTACGAGCAGTACTTC	CASSLGFSGVGSYEQYF
.	TRBV7-8	TRBJ1-1	.	TGTGCCAGCAGCTTAGGTAGCCGGAACACTGAAGCTTTCTTT	CASSLGSRNTEAFF
TRBD2	TRBV30	TRBJ2-1	once	TGTGCCTGGAGTGTACGAGGCGGGGAGGGGAATGAGCAGTTCTTC	CAWSVRGGEGNEQFF
TRBD2	TRBV18	TRBJ2-1	.	TGTGCCAGCTCACCACGTAGCGGGGGTTCCTACAATGAGCAGTTCTTC	CASSPRSGGSYNEQFF
.	TRBV28	TRBJ1-2	.	TGTGCCACCCCGAACTGGGGATTGAATGGCTACACCTTC	CATPNWGLNGYTF
TRBD1	TRBV11-2	TRBJ2-3	.	TGTGCCAGCAGCCCGTTTTGGGACAGGGACAACACAGATACGCAGTATTTT	CASSPFWDRDNTDTQYF
.	TRBV19	TRBJ2-3	.	TGTGCCAGTAGTGCACAGAGCACAGATACGCAGTATTTT	CASSAQSTDTQYF
TRBD1	TRBV7-3	TRBJ2-7	.	TGTGCCAGCAGCTTAACGGTCGGACAGGGACACGAGCAGTACTTC	CASSLTVGQGHEQYF
.	TRBV14	TRBJ2-7	.	TGTGCCAGCAGCCAAGACAGGATATACGAGCAGTACTTC	CASSQDRIYEQYF
.	TRBV9	TRBJ1-3	.	TGTGCCAGCAGCGTAGGCCCTCCGGTGCCTGGAAACACCATATATTTT	CASSVGPPVPGNTIYF
.	TRBV27	TRBJ1-3	.	TGTGCCAGCAGCCACAAGGCTCGCGGGGCAGGGGGAAACACCATATATTTT	CASSHKARGAGGNTIYF
TRBD1	TRBV7-9	TRBJ2-1	.	TGTGCCAGCAGCTCTACCTCCCCGGGACAGCAGCAGTTCTTC	CASSSTSPGQQQFF
.	TRBV29-1	TRBJ1-6	.	TGCAGCGTTACGGATGGCGCAGGGCCCCTCCACTTT	CSVTDGAGPLHF
.	TRBV28	TRBJ1-5	few	TGTGCCAGCAACAGGGCTGAGCAGCCCCAGCATTTT	CASNRAEQPQHF
.	TRBV2	TRBJ2-7	.	TGTGCCAGCAGTTTGTTAGCGGTGCGGACCCCAGAGCAGTACTTC	CASSLLAVRTPEQYF
TRBD1	TRBV6-6	TRBJ2-7	few	TGTGCCAGCCGGGCGGGACAGGCCTACTACGAGCAGTACTTC	CASRAGQAYYEQYF
TRBD1	TRBV2	TRBJ2-7	.	TGTGCCAGCAGTGACCCCTTAGGGACAGGGCTCGACGAGCAGTACTTC	CASSDPLGTGLDEQYF
.	TRBV19	TRBJ1-5	.	TGTGCCAGTAGTATAGTTCGGGGGATCGACTATTATAGCAATCAGCCCCAGCATTTT	CASSIVRGIDYYSNQPQHF
TRBD2	TRBV19	TRBJ2-1	.	TGTGCCAGTAGAGGACTAGCGGGATCCAGCACCTACAATGAGCAGTTCTTC	CASRGLAGSSTYNEQFF
TRBD1	TRBV5-6	TRBJ1-2	once	TGTGCCAGCAGCCCAAAGGGACAGAGCTATGGCTACACCTTC	CASSPKGQSYGYTF
.	TRBV27	TRBJ1-2	.	TGTGCCAGCAGTTTATTTCGGGGGGGGAATGGCTACACCTTC	CASSLFRGGNGYTF
TRBD1	TRBV10-1	TRBJ2-7	.	TGCGCCAGCAGCGAAACAGGGGGCCACGAGCAGTACTTC	CASSETGGHEQYF